The entry that follows covers one T cell receptor (beta chain) sequence. The PCR was carried out with 60 Vbeta primers and 13 Jbeta primers. Method: immunoSEQ multiplex PCR; TCRdb's copy keeps in-frame clones and lacks some. The sample consists of approximately 190,000 clones, almost 70% of them appearing once. This entry is derived from a study of cytomegalovirus exposure and HLA in healthy donors. CDR1 and CDR2 from the germline V gene are SEHNR and FQNEAQ (reference sequence). The germline V and J ends were trimmed by 3 bases and 2 bases, with 4 bases remaining between them. The CDR3 covers 12 residues.

The chain is built from TRBV7-9 and TRBJ1-1; D unresolved. This receptor was taken from a man in his forties in good health and CMV-seropositive. Sequenced material: PBMCs. CDR3 DNA sequence: TGTGCCAGCAGCTTTAGTAACACTGAAGCTTTCTTT. It encodes CASSFSNTEAFF. Supplemented by reference TRBV7-9 and TRBJ1-1, the full variable domain reads DTGVSQNPRHKITKRGQNVTFRCDPISEHNRLYWYRQTLGQGPEFLTYFQNEAQLEKSRLLSDRFSAERPKGSFSTLEIQRTEQGDSAMYLCASSFSNTEAFFGQGTRLTVV.